This T cell receptor (beta chain) emerged from a study of T cells in Graves' hyperthyroidism and ophthalmopathy. From approximately 9.3 ml of fresh peripheral blood, PBMCs were isolated. Researchers took RNA transcripts and amplified the TCR beta CDR3 regions from them. The HTBI primer set drove a first-round RT-PCR of the TCR CDR3. TCRdb called the multiplex PCR reads again in MiXCR, with one record for every CDR3 protein. Here the sample spans about 350,000 distinct CDR3 sequences, roughly an eighth being singletons. This clonotype was seen ten or more times. The sequencing sample was made of blood. This sequence originates from a woman aged 40-49 years with Graves' ophthalmopathy.

CDR3 sequence: CASSEFNQPQHF. CDR3 nucleotides: TGTGCCAGCAGCGAGTTCAATCAGCCCCAGCATTTT. This chain links TRBV27 with TRBJ1-5; D is unresolved. This CDR3 region has 12 residues. V was shortened by 6 bases and J by 3 bases, with 6 bases between the two germline ends. Germline-derived CDR1 and CDR2 are MNHEY and SMNVEV (reference sequence).